This entry is about one TCR beta chain. The antigen is undetermined. Germline V gene lookup returns CDR1 MDHEN and CDR2 SYDVKM. This CDR3 is built from 12 residues. Trimming removed 8 bases from V and 8 bases from J, with 13 bases in between. The data derive from a study of neoadjuvant anti-PD-1 for oral cavity cancer. Study-level background: Patients without progression received a fourth nivolumab dose around day 43, then surgical resection on days 50-56.

Regarding the study as a whole: TCR analyses covered only a few patients per response group.

Most tumor samples had around 4.7 ug input DNA in two replicates. TCRdb's table, derived via immunoSEQ multiplex PCR, lists solely in-frame clones and lacks some. The sample consists of 9,500 to 11,000 clones, about 50% of them appearing once. This rearrangement joins TRBV28 to TRBJ2-4, with D maybe TRBD2 (7 bases). The source material was tumor tissue, sampled before nivolumab (anti-PD-1) treatment. This TCR was sampled from a person between 40 and 85 years old with oral cavity squamous cell carcinoma. The CDR3 DNA reads as TGTGCCAGCGGGGAGGGGGTTGACATTCAGTACTTC. Protein product: CASGEGVDIQYF. Full variable domain (missing parts from reference TRBV28 and TRBJ2-4): DVKVTQSSRYLVKRTGEKVFLECVQDMDHENMFWYRQDPGLGLRLIYFSYDVKMKEKGDIPEGYSVSREKKERFSLILESASTNQTSMYLCASGEGVDIQYFGAGTRLSVL.